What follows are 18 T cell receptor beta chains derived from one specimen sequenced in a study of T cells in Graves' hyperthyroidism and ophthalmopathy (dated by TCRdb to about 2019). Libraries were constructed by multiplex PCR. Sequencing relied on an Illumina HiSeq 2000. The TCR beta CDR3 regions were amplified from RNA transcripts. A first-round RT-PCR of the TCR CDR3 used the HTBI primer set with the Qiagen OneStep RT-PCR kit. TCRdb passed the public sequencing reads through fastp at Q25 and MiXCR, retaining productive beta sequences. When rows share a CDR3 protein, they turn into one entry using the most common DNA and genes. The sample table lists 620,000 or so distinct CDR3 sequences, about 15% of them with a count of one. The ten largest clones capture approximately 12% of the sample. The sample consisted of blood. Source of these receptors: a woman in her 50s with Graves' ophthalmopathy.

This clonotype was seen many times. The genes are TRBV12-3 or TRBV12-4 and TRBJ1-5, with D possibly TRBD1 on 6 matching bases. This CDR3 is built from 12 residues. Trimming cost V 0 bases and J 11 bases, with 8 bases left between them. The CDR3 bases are TGTGCCAGCAGTTTAGCACAGGGAGCCCAGCATTTT. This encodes CASSLAQGAQHF.

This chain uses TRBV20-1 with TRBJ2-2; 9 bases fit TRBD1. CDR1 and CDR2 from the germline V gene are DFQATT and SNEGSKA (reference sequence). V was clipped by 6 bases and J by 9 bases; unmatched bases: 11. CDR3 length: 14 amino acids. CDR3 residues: CSAEGGQGHRELFF. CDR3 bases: TGCAGTGCCGAGGGGGGACAGGGCCACCGGGAGCTGTTTTTT.

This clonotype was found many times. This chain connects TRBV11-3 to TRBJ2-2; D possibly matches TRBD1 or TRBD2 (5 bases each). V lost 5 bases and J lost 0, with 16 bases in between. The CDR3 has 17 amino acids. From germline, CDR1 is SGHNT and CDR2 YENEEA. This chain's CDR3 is CASSPPSGQTNTGELFF. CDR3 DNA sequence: TGTGCCAGCAGCCCCCCCTCGGGGCAGACGAACACCGGGGAGCTGTTTTTT.

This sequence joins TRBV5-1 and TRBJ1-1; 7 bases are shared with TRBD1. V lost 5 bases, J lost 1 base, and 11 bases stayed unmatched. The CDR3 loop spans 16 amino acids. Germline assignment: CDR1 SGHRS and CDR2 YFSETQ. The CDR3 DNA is TGCGCCAGCAGTATGGAGGGGGCAACAGGGAACACTGAAGCTTTCTTT. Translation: CASSMEGATGNTEAFF.

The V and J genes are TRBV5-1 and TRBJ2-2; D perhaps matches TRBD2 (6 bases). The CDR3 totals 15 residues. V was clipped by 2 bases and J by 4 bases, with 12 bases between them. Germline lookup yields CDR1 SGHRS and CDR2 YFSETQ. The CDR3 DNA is TGCGCCAGCAGCTTCACCGGGACTTTCACCGGGGAGCTGTTTTTT. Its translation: CASSFTGTFTGELFF. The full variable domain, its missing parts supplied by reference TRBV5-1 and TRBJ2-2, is KAGVTQTPRYLIKTRGQQVTLSCSPISGHRSVSWYQQTPGQGLQFLFEYFSETQRNKGNFPGRFSGRQFSNSRSEMNVSTLELGDSALYLCASSFTGTFTGELFFGEGSRLTVL.

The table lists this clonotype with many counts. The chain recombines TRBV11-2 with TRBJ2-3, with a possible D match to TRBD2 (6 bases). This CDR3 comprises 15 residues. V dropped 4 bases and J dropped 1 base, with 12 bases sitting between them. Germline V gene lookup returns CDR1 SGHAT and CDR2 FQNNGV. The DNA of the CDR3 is TGTGCCAGCAGCTCGCCGGGACTCGGCACAGATACGCAGTATTTT. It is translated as CASSSPGLGTDTQYF.

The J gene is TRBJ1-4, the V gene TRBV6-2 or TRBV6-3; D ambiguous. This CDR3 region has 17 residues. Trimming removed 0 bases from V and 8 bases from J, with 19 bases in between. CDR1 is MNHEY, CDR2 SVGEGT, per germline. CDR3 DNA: TGTGCCAGCAGTTACTCGACTCGGATCTCTCATGGGGAAAAACTGTTTTTT. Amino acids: CASSYSTRISHGEKLFF.

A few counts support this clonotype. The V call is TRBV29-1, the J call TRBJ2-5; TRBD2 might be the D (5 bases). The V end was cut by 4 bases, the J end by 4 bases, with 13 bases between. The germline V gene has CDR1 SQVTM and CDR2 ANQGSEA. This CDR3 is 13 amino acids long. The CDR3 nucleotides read TGCAGCGTTGCGTTGAGGAGCGGAGAGACCCAGTACTTC. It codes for CSVALRSGETQYF. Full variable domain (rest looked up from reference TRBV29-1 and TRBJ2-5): SAVISQKPSRDICQRGTSLTIQCQVDSQVTMMFWYRQQPGQSLTLIATANQGSEATYESGFVIDKFPISRPNLTFSTLTVSNMSPEDSSIYLCSVALRSGETQYFGPGTRLLVL.

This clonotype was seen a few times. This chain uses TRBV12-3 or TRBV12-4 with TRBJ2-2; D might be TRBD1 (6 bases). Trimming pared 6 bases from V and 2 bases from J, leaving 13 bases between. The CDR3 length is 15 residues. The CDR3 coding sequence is TGTGCCAGCAGCCTGGGACATACTAACACCGGGGAGCTGTTTTTT. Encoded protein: CASSLGHTNTGELFF.

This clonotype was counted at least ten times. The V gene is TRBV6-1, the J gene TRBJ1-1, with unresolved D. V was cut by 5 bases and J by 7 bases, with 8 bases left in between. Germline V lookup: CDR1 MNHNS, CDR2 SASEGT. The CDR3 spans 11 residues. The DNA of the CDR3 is TGTGCCAGCAGTTTCGGGCTTGAAGCTTTCTTT. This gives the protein CASSFGLEAFF.

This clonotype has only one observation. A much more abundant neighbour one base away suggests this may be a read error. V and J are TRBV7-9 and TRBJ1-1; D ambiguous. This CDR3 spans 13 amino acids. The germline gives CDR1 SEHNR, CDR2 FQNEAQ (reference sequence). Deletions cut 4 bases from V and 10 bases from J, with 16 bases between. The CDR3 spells CASSSGVTVVAFF. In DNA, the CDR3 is TGTGCCAGCAGCTCCGGGGTTACAGTTGTAGCTTTCTTT.

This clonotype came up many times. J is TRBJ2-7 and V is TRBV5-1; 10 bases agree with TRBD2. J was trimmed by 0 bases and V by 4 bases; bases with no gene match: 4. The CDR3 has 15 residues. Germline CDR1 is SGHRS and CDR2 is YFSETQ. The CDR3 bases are TGCGCCAGCAGCCCCGGACTAGCGGACTCCTACGAGCAGTACTTC. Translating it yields CASSPGLADSYEQYF.

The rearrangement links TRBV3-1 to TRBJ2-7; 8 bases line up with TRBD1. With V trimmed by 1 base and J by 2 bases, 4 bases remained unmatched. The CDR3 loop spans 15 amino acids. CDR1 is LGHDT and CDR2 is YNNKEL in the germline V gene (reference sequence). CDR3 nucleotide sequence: TGTGCCAGCAGCCAAGCTGGACAGGGACCCTACGAGCAGTACTTC. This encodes CASSQAGQGPYEQYF.

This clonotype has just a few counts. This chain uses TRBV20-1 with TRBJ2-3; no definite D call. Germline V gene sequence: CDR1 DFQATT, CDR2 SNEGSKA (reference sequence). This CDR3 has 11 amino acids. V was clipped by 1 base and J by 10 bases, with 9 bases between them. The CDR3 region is CSARVYEAQYF. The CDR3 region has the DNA TGCAGTGCTAGAGTGTATGAGGCGCAGTATTTT.

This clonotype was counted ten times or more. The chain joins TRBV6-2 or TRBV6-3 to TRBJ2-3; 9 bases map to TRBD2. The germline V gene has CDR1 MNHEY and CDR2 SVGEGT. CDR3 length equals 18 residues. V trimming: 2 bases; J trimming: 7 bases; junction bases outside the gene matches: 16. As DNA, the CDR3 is TGTGCCAGCAGTTACGAGCTAGCGGGAACGTTGGGAAGGTATACGCAGTATTTT. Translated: CASSYELAGTLGRYTQYF.

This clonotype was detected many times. CDR3 residues: CASSLGALASYEQYF. CDR3 bases: TGTGCCAGCAGCTTAGGGGCACTAGCGTCGTACGAGCAGTACTTC. V gene TRBV13 combines with J gene TRBJ2-7; 7 bases align to TRBD2. The CDR3 totals 15 residues. V lost 0 bases and J lost 4; bases outside the gene matches: 6. Germline CDR1 PRHDT, CDR2 FYEKMQ (reference sequence).

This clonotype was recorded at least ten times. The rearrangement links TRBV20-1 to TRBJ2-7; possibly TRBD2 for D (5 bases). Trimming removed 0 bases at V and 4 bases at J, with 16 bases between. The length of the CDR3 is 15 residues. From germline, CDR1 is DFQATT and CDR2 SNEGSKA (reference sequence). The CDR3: CSARDPSAGPYEQYF. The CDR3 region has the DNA TGCAGTGCTAGAGATCCGTCGGCGGGTCCGTACGAGCAGTACTTC.

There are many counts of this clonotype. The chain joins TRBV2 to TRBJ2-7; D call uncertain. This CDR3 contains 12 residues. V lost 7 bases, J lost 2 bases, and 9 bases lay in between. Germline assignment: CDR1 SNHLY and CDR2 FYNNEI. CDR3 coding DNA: TGTGCCAGCAAACCAGAAACCTACGAGCAGTACTTC. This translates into CASKPETYEQYF.